This entry lists 7 T cell receptor beta chains sequenced from one sample in a study of T cell changes during pregnancy in multiple sclerosis. Clones were read by immunoSEQ multiplex PCR, and TCRdb kept only the in-frame ones, dropping some. The sample has 85,000 to 120,000 clones, about 90% seen once. This sample comprised peripheral blood, obtained before pregnancy. Source of these receptors: a female donor with multiple sclerosis, enrolled in a pregnancy study.

V and J are TRBV9 and TRBJ2-3; TRBD1 aligns across 7 bases. Unmatched junction bases numbered 6, after V lost 2 bases and J lost 0 bases. Germline V gene sequence: CDR1 SGDLS, CDR2 YYNGEE. The CDR3 contains 16 residues. The CDR3 DNA is TGTGCCAGCAGCGTGACCGGGACAGTTAGCACAGATACGCAGTATTTT. It specifies CASSVTGTVSTDTQYF.

The genes are TRBV10-2 and TRBJ2-5, with D unclear. Germline CDR1 is WSHSY and CDR2 is SAAADI. The CDR3 runs 13 residues. The germline V and J ends were trimmed by 6 bases and 0 bases, with 8 bases remaining between them. The CDR3 reads CASRATNQETQYF. CDR3 nucleotides: TGCGCCAGCAGGGCGACAAACCAAGAGACCCAGTACTTC.

CDR3 sequence: CASSIVAGGQQYF. The CDR3 DNA follows: TGTGCCAGTAGTATCGTCGCGGGGGGTCAGCAGTACTTC. This chain uses TRBV19 with TRBJ2-7; 8 bases match TRBD2. The V gene end was trimmed by 3 bases and the J gene end by 8 bases; junction bases not matched to a gene: 6. CDR1 LNHDA and CDR2 SQIVND come from the germline V gene (reference sequence). The length of the CDR3 is 13 residues.

The chain has TRBV15 and TRBJ2-7; 8 bases are shared with TRBD1. With 3 bases clipped from V and 2 bases from J, the junction kept 12 bases outside the gene matches. CDR1 is LNHNV, CDR2 YYDKDF, per germline (reference sequence). This CDR3 is 17 amino acids long. This CDR3 is CATSRDTLGQATYEQYF. The CDR3 nucleotides read TGTGCCACCAGCAGGGACACGTTGGGACAGGCAACCTACGAGCAGTACTTC.

The chain is built from TRBV7-3 and TRBJ2-2; TRBD1 matches 9 bases. The CDR3 extends over 16 amino acids. Germline V lookup: CDR1 SGHTA, CDR2 FQGTGA. The ends lost 4 bases at V and 6 bases at J; junction bases unmatched: 9. As DNA, the CDR3 is TGTGCCAGCAGCTCGGCAGCCGGGACAGGGTCCGGGGAGCTGTTTTTT. Its translation is CASSSAAGTGSGELFF.

The J gene is TRBJ2-5, the V gene TRBV30, with 10 nucleotides matching TRBD2. The CDR3 is 14 amino acids. Germline CDR1 is GTSNPN and CDR2 is SVGIG (reference sequence). Unmatched junction bases numbered 2, after V lost 0 bases and J lost 4 bases. CDR3 sequence (DNA): TGTGCCTGGAGTGTACTAGCGGGATTAGAGACCCAGTACTTC. Its protein is CAWSVLAGLETQYF.

This chain joins TRBV5-4 and TRBJ1-1; D perhaps matches TRBD1 (6 bases). Germline assignment: CDR1 SGHNT and CDR2 YYREEE (reference sequence). The CDR3 contains 15 residues. Trimming took 4 bases from V and 4 from J, leaving 17 bases between them. The CDR3 spells CASSPPRGGGTEAFF. CDR3 nucleotide sequence: TGTGCCAGCAGCCCTCCGAGAGGGGGGGGCACTGAAGCTTTCTTT.